This T cell receptor (delta chain) was observed in a study of DNA immune sequencing with unique molecular identifiers (dated by TCRdb to 2020 to 2021). Looking at the study overall: gammadelta T cells were enriched from buffy coats using immunomagnetic cell separation, and their genomic DNA was sequenced. Fluorescence-activated cell sorting was used to enrich gammadelta T cells from the PBMC of over 9 healthy individuals. In the comparison of enriched versus non-enriched samples, 85 to 100 ng of enriched gammadelta T-cell DNA and 1 ug of non-enriched PBMC DNA were sequenced. The study developed and validated an ultrasensitive DNA-based TRD repertoire sequencing method using PCR-introduced unique molecular identifiers. Validation of the method was performed on synthetic reference molecules and on blood samples from healthy individuals. Healthy individuals were used as donors, and sorted peripheral blood gammadelta T cells were profiled from some ten of these donors. On the study overall, not on this receptor specifically: Healthy donors differed in TRD repertoire diversity, and several donors were highly oligoclonal, meaning the top 5 clonotypes made up more than half of productive molecules. TRDV2 paired with TRDJ1 was the most common TRD rearrangement among clonotypes in healthy donors. The primer-based approach is unable to detect novel TRD sequences that the primers do not target.

The CDR3 runs 15 residues from the cysteine to the phenylalanine. The kept DNA is CDR3 alone, 45 bases in frame from the first base. V is reduced by 0 bases and J by 3 bases, leaving a spacing of 13 bases between them. Based on the germline V gene, the CDR1 and CDR2 sequences are GEAIGNYY and EKD. The protocol used for the library was multiplex PCR. A 32-plex assay with primers for all 8 TRDV and 4 TRDJ genes covering the CDR3 was used to amplify genomic DNA. A 12-nucleotide UMI was added during around 3 barcoding PCR cycles, followed by a second PCR with Illumina adapter primers. AMPure XP beads were used to purify the libraries, and library quality was checked on a Fragment Analyzer using the HS NGS Fragment kit. An Illumina MiniSeq mid-output kit with approximately 21% PhiX and 150 cycles of paired-end reads was used for sequencing. Regarding the original processing steps: MIGEC version 1.2.9 was used to process reads, grouping reads by UMI and building error-corrected consensus sequences. Modified VDJtools version 1.2.1 scripts and the tcR R package were used for post-processing. In TCRdb, clones were called once more from the public reads by CATT, and rows of identical DNA were later combined. The V and J calls reflect TCRdb's pipeline rather than the authors' work. For this sample there are a few thousand delta-chain clones; roughly 13% appear just once. Roughly half of the sample is taken by the ten largest.

This clone is judged medium-sized (0.01 to 0.1%). Its antigen remains undetermined. No quality values exist for individual bases; no much larger clone is one base distant. Material for sequencing was gamma-delta T cells enriched from blood buffy coat, or unenriched PBMCs (not recorded which). In this chain, TRDV2 is recombined with TRDJ1, with an unclear D gene assignment. This TCR derives from a human donor in good health. The DNA is TGTGCCTGTGACACCGTCGACTCACCCGCCGATAAACTCATCTTT. The encoded protein is CACDTVDSPADKLIF.